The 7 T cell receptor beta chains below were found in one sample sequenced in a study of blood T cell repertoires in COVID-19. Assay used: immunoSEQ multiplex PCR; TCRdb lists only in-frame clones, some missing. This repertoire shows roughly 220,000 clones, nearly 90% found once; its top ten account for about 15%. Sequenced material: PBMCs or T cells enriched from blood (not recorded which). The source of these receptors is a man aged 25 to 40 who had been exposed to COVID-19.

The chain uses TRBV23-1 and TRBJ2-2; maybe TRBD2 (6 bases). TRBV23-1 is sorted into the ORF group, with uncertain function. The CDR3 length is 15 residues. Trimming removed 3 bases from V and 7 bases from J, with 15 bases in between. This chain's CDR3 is CASSHRTYGGGELFF. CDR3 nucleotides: TGCGCCAGCAGTCATAGGACTTACGGGGGCGGGGAGCTGTTTTTT.

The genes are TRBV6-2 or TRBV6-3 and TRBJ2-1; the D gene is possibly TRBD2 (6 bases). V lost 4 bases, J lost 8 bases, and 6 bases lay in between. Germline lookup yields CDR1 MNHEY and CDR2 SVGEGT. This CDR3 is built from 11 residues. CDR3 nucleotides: TGTGCCAGCAGTTCTAGCGATGAGCAGTTCTTC. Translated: CASSSSDEQFF.

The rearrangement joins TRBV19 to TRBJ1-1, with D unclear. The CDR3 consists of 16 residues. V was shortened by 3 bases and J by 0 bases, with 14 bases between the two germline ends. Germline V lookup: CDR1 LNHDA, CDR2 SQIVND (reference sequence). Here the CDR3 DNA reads TGTGCCAGTAGTATGCCCCCGACAAGAATGAACACTGAAGCTTTCTTT. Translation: CASSMPPTRMNTEAFF.

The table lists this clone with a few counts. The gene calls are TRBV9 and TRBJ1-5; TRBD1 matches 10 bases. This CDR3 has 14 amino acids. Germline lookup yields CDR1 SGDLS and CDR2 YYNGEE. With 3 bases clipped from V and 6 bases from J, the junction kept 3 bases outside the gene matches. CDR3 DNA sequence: TGTGCCAGCAGCGGGGACAGGGGCCCTCAGCCCCAGCATTTT. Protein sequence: CASSGDRGPQPQHF.

The chain's CDR3 is CASSLMGPKTETQYF. The DNA for the CDR3 is TGTGCCAGCAGTCTGATGGGGCCAAAGACTGAGACCCAGTACTTC. This sequence joins TRBV5-6 and TRBJ2-5; TRBD1 might be the D (5 bases). The CDR3 is 15 amino acids. V lost 5 bases and J lost 5, with 19 bases in between. Germline V gives CDR1 SGHDT, CDR2 YYEEEE.

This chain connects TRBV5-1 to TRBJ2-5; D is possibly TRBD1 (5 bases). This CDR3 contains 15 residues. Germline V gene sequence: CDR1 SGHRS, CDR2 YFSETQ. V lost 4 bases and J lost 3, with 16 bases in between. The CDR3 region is CASSDLRTNEETQYF. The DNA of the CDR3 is TGCGCCAGCAGCGACCTCAGGACAAACGAAGAGACCCAGTACTTC. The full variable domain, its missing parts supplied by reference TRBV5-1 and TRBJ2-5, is KAGVTQTPRYLIKTRGQQVTLSCSPISGHRSVSWYQQTPGQGLQFLFEYFSETQRNKGNFPGRFSGRQFSNSRSEMNVSTLELGDSALYLCASSDLRTNEETQYFGPGTRLLVL.

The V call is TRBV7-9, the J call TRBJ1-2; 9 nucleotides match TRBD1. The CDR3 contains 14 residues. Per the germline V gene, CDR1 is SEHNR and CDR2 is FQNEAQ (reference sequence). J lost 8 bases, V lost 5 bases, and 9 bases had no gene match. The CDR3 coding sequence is TGTGCCAGCAGCCCATCGGGACAGGGCGACGGCTACACCTTC. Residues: CASSPSGQGDGYTF.